These 6 T cell receptor beta chains were sequenced from one sample in a study of shared clonotypes between healthy human individuals. The protocol was immunoSEQ multiplex PCR, while the TCRdb copy is restricted to in-frame clones and leaves out a portion. The data hold nearly 500,000 clones, with 60% to 85% observed a single time. Material: PBMCs. These TCRs come from a middle-aged woman in good health. Some clones in this sample may be carry-over from other donors' samples.

This clone was observed a few times. The chain uses TRBV30 and TRBJ1-5; D uncertain. Trimming stripped 0 bases from V and 1 base from J, with 7 bases between. The germline V gene has CDR1 GTSNPN and CDR2 SVGIG (reference sequence). The CDR3 totals 14 residues. This chain's CDR3 is CAWSVSASNQPQHF. The CDR3 DNA reads TGTGCCTGGAGTGTATCGGCAAGCAATCAGCCCCAGCATTTT.

The chain recombines TRBV27 with TRBJ1-5; D is uncertain. The CDR3 consists of 13 residues. Deletions cut 2 bases from V and 4 bases from J, with 6 bases between. Germline values: CDR1 MNHEY, CDR2 SMNVEV (reference sequence). CDR3 in amino acids: CASSLDRNQPQHF. CDR3 coding DNA: TGTGCCAGCAGTTTAGACCGAAATCAGCCCCAGCATTTT.

The chain recombines TRBV10-3 with TRBJ2-3; 12 nucleotides agree with TRBD2. The germline V gene has CDR1 ENHRY and CDR2 SYGVKD. CDR3 size: 15 residues. The ends lost 5 bases at V and 3 bases at J; junction bases unmatched: 3. For the CDR3, the DNA is TGTGCCATCAGTCGACTAGCGGGAGAGACAGATACGCAGTATTTT. This codes for CAISRLAGETDTQYF.

The gene calls are TRBV6-5 and TRBJ2-5, with 8 bases lining up with TRBD2. CDR3 size: 15 residues. J was trimmed by 5 bases and V by 5 bases; bases with no gene match: 10. Germline-derived CDR1 and CDR2 are MNHEY and SVGAGI. The CDR3 DNA reads as TGTGCCAGCAGTCGAAACGGGGGGGGTAGGGAGACCCAGTACTTC. Protein product: CASSRNGGGRETQYF.

V and J are TRBV6-5 and TRBJ2-5, with TRBD2 identical over 8 bases. V shed 10 bases, J shed 5 bases, and the junction held 9 bases outside the gene matches. This CDR3 is built from 13 residues. Germline V gene sequence: CDR1 MNHEY, CDR2 SVGAGI. Written as DNA, the CDR3 is TGTGCCACCTCAATAGCGGGACTGGAGACCCAGTACTTC. It is translated as CATSIAGLETQYF.

V and J are TRBV28 and TRBJ1-2; 11 bases match TRBD1. J was trimmed by 5 bases and V by 6 bases; bases with no gene match: 11. Germline CDR1 MDHEN, CDR2 SYDVKM. The CDR3 is 16 amino acids. CDR3 DNA: TGTGCCAGCAGAAAATCCGGGACAGGGGGGACGTATGGCTACACCTTC. Protein sequence: CASRKSGTGGTYGYTF.